This TCR beta chain was sequenced for a study of kidney transplant recipient with SARS-CoV-2 infection. This CDR3 has 12 amino acids. The V and J ends lost 3 bases and 3 bases respectively, with 9 bases between them. Germline lookup yields CDR1 DFQATT and CDR2 SNEGSKA (reference sequence). TCRdb re-derived calls from the reads in MiXCR, one entry per CDR3 protein. The repertoire holds approximately 240,000 distinct CDR3 sequences, with more than 25% as singletons. The table lists this clonotype with many counts. The TCR comes from a male patient between 25 and 39 years old who had COVID-19 and was a kidney transplant recipient. Some T cells may have come from the graft donor. Material: a blood sample, obtained at baseline and on roughly day 120 from a kidney transplant recipient. The chain combines TRBV20-1 with TRBJ2-7; D possibly matches TRBD1 or TRBD2 (5 bases each). The CDR3, as DNA: TGCAGTGCTAGTTGGGACGACTACGAGCAGTACTTC. It codes for CSASWDDYEQYF.